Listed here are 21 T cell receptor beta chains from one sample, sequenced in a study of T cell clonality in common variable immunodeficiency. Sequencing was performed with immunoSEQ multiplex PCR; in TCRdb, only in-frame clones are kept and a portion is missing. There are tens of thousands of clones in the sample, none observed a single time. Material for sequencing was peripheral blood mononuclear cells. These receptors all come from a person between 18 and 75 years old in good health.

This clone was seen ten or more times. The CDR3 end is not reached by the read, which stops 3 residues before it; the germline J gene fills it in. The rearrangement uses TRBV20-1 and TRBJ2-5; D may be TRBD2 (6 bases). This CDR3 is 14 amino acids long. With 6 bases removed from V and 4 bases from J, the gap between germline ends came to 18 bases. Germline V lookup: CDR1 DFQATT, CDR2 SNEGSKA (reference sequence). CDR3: CSAQLDPGGETQYF. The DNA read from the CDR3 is TGCAGTGCGCAATTAGATCCCGGGGGAGAGACC.

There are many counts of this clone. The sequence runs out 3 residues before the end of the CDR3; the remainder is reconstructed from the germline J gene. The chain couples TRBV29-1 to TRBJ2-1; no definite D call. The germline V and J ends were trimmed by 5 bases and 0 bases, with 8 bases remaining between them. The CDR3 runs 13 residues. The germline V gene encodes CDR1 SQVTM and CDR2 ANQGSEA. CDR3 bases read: TGCAGCGTTCTCCCTAGCTCCTACAATGAG. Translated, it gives CSVLPSSYNE. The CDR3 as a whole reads CSVLPSSYNEQFF.

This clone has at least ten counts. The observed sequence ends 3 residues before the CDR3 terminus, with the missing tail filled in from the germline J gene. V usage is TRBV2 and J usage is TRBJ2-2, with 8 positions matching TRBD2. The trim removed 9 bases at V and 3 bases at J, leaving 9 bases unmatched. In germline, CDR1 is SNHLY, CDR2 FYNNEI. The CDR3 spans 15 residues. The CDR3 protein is CASYLGGGYTGELFF. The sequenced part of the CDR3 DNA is TGTGCCAGTTACCTAGGCGGGGGGTACACCGGGGAG.

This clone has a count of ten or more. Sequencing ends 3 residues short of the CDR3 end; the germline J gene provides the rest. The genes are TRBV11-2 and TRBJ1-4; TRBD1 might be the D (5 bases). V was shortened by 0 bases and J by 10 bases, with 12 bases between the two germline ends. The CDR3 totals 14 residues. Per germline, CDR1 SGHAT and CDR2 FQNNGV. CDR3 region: CASSLDRAFRKLFF. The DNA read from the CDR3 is TGTGCCAGCAGCTTAGACAGGGCCTTTCGAAAA.

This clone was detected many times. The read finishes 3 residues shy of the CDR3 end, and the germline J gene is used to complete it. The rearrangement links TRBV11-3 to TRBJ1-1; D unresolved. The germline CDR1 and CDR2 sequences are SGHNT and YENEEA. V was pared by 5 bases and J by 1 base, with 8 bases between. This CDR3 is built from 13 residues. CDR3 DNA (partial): TGTGCCAGCAGCACAACAACGAACACTGAA. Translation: CASSTTTNTE. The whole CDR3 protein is CASSTTTNTEAFF.

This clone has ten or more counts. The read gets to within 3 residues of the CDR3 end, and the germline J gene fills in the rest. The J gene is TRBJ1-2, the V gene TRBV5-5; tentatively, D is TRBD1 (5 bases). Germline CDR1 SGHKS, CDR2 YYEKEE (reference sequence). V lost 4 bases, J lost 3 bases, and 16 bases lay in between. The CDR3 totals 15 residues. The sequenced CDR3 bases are TGTGCCAGCAGCCCCCGGACACTTACTCACTATGGC. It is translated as CASSPRTLTHYG. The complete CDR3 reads CASSPRTLTHYGYTF.

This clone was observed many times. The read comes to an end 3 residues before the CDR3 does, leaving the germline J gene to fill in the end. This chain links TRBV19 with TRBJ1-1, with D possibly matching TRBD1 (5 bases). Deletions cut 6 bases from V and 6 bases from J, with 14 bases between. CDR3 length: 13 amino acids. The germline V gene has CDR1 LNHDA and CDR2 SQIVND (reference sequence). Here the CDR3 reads CASRKRGGAEAFF. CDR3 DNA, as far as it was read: TGTGCCAGTAGAAAACGGGGGGGGGCTGAA.

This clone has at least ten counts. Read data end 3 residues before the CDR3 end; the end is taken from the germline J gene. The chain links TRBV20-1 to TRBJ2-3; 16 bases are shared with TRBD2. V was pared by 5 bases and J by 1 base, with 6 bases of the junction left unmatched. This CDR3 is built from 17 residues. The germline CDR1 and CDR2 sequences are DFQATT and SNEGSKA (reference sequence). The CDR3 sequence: CSADGTSGGVGTDTQYF. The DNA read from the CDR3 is TGCAGTGCTGATGGGACTAGCGGGGGGGTGGGCACAGATACG.

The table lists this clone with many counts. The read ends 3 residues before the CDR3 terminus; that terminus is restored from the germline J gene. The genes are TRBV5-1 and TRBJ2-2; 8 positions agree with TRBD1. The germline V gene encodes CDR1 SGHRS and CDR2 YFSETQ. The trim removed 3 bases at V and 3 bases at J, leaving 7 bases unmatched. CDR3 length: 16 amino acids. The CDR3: CASSSIGQGYTGELFF. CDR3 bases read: TGCGCCAGCAGCTCCATTGGACAGGGCTACACCGGGGAG.

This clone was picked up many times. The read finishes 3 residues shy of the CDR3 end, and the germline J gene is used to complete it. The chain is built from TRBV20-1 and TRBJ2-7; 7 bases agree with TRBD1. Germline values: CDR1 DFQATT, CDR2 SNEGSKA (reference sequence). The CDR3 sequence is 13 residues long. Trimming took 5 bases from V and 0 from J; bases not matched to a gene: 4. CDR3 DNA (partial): TGCAGTGCTGAACGGGACAGCTCCTACGAG. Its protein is CSAERDSSYE. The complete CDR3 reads CSAERDSSYEQYF.

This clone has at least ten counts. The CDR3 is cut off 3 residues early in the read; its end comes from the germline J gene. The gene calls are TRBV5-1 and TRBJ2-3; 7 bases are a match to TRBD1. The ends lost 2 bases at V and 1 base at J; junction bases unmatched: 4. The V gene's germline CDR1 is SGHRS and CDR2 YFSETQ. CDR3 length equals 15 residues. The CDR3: CASSLGGEGTDTQYF. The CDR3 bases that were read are TGCGCCAGCAGCTTAGGGGGCGAGGGCACAGATACG.

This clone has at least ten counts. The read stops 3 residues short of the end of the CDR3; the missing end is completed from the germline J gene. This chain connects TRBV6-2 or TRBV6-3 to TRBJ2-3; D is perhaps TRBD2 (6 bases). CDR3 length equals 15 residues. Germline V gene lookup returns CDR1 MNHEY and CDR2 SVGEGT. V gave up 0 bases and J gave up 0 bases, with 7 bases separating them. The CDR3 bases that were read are TGTGCCAGCAGTTACTCGCGGGGTAGCACAGATACG. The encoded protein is CASSYSRGSTDT. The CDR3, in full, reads CASSYSRGSTDTQYF.

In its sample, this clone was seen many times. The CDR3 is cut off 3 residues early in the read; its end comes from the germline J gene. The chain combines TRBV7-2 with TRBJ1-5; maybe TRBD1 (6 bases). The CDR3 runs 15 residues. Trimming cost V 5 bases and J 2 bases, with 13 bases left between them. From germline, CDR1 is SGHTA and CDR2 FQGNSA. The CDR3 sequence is CASSPSRGGNQPQHF. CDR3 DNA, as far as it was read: TGTGCCAGCAGCCCCTCCAGGGGTGGCAATCAGCCC.

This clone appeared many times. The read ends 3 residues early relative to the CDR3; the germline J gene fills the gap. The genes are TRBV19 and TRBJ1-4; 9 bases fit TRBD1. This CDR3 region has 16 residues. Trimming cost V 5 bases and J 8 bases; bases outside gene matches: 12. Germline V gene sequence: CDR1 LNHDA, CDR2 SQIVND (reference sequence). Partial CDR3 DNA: TGTGCCAGTAGTCCGTTACTACAGGGGGCTCACGAAAAA. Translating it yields CASSPLLQGAHEK. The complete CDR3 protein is CASSPLLQGAHEKLFF.

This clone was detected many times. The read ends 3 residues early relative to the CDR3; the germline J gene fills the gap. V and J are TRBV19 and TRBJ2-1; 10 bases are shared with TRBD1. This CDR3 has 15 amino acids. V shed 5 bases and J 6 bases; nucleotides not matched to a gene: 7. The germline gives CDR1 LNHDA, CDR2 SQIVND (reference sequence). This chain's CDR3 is CASSWRDRGINEQFF. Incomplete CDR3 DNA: TGTGCCAGTAGTTGGAGGGACAGGGGAATCAATGAG.

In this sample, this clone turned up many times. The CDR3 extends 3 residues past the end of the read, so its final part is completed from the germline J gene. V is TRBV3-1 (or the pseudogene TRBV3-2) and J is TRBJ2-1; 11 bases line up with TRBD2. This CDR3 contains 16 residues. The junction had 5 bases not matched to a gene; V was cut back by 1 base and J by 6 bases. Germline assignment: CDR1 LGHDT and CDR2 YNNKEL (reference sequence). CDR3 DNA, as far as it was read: TGTGCCAGCAGCCAAGGCGACGGGACTAGCGGCAATGAG. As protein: CASSQGDGTSGNE. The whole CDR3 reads CASSQGDGTSGNEQFF.

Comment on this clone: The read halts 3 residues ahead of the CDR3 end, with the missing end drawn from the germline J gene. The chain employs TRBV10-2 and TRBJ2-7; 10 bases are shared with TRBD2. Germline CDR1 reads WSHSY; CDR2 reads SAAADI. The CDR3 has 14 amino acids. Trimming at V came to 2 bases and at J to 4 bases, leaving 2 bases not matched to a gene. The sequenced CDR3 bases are TGCGCCAGCAGTGAGCCTAGCGGGAGTTACGAG. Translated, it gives CASSEPSGSYE. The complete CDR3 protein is CASSEPSGSYEQYF.

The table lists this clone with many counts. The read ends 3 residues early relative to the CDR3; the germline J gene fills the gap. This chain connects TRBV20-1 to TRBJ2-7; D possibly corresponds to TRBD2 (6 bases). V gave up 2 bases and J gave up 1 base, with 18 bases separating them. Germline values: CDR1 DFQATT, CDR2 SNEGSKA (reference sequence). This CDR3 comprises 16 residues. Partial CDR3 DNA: TGCAGTGCTAGATGGCTGGGGGGTAGGGGATCCTACGAG. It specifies CSARWLGGRGSYE. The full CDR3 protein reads CSARWLGGRGSYEQYF.

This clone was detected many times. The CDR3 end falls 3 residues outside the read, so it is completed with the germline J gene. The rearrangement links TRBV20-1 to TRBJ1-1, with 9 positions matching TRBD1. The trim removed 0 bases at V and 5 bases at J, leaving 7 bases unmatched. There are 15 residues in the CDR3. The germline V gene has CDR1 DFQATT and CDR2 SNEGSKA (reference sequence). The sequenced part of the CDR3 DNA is TGCAGTGCTAGAGAGTCCGGGACAGGGAAGACTGAA. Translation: CSARESGTGKTE. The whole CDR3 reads CSARESGTGKTEAFF.

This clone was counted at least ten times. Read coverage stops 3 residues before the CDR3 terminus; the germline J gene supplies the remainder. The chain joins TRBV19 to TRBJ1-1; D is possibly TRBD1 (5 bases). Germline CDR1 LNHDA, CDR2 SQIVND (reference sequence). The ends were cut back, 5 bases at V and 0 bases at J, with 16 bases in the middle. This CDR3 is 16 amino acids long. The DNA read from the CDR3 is TGTGCCAGTAGTGCATTCCGGGGGTCCATGAACACTGAA. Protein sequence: CASSAFRGSMNTE. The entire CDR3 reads CASSAFRGSMNTEAFF.

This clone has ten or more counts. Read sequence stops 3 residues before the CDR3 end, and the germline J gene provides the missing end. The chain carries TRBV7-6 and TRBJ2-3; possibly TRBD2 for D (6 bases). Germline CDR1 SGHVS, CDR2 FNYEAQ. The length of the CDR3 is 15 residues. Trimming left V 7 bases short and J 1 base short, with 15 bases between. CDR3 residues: CASTLLGGGTDTQYF. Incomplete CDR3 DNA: TGTGCCAGCACCCTCCTCGGAGGGGGCACAGATACG.